The 32 T cell receptor beta chains below all came from one sample that was sequenced in a study of blood T cell repertoires in COVID-19. Libraries were prepared by immunoSEQ multiplex PCR; TCRdb keeps only in-frame clonotypes and omits some of them. Among about 150,000 clones listed, more than 75% were seen once. Sequenced: peripheral blood. These receptors all stem from a man in his 70s with acute or convalescent COVID-19.

The chain joins TRBV6-5 to TRBJ2-1, with D perhaps matching TRBD2 (5 bases). The CDR3 consists of 12 residues. Trimming shortened V by 6 bases and J by 7 bases, and 10 bases separated the two germline ends. Germline CDR1 and CDR2: MNHEY and SVGAGI. CDR3 protein: CASRILENEQFF. CDR3 coding DNA: TGTGCCAGCAGGATACTAGAAAATGAGCAGTTCTTC.

The chain links TRBV7-2 to TRBJ2-1; D gene uncertain. CDR3 length: 12 residues. Trimming stripped 5 bases from V and 9 bases from J, with 11 bases between. Germline-derived CDR1 and CDR2 are SGHTA and FQGNSA. The CDR3: CASSEDLREQFF. DNA of the CDR3: TGTGCCAGCAGCGAAGACTTGCGTGAGCAGTTCTTC. Full variable domain (missing parts from reference TRBV7-2 and TRBJ2-1): GAGVSQSPSNKVTEKGKDVELRCDPISGHTALYWYRQSLGQGLEFLIYFQGNSAPDKSGLPSDRFSAERTGGSVSTLTIQRTQQEDSAVYLCASSEDLREQFFGPGTRLTVL.

The chain joins TRBV6-6 to TRBJ2-7; no firm D call. The CDR3 is made up of 12 amino acids. With 2 bases removed from V and 4 bases from J, the gap between germline ends came to 6 bases. Germline loops: CDR1 MNHNY, CDR2 SVGAGI (reference sequence). CDR3 nucleotides: TGTGCCAGCAGTTACACCACTTACGAGCAGTACTTC. It codes for CASSYTTYEQYF.

The gene calls are TRBV2 and TRBJ2-7, with D perhaps matching TRBD2 (6 bases). Germline assignment: CDR1 SNHLY and CDR2 FYNNEI. CDR3 length equals 12 residues. V gave up 6 bases and J gave up 6 bases, with 12 bases separating them. Here the CDR3 DNA reads TGTGCCAGCAGACTCGGGACTCTCGAGCAGTACTTC. Its protein is CASRLGTLEQYF.

This clone ranks as medium-sized. The same CDR3 arises from other DNA sequences in this sample as well. The chain combines TRBV5-4 with TRBJ1-6; TRBD1 is a possible D gene (5 bases). The V gene's germline CDR1 is SGHNT and CDR2 YYREEE (reference sequence). The V and J ends lost 4 bases and 4 bases respectively, with 9 bases between them. CDR3 length: 14 residues. The CDR3 here is CASSLDIYNSPLHF. Written as DNA, the CDR3 is TGTGCCAGCAGCCTGGACATTTATAATTCACCCCTCCACTTT.

This clone was seen a handful of times. This chain links TRBV5-1 with TRBJ2-2, with 14 bases that match TRBD2. V gave up 4 bases and J gave up 7 bases; unmatched junction bases: 6. This CDR3 contains 16 residues. CDR1 is SGHRS and CDR2 is YFSETQ in the germline V gene. CDR3 coding DNA: TGCGCCAGCAGCCAGGGACTAGCGGGAGTAGGCGGGGAGCTGTTTTTT. This sequence encodes CASSQGLAGVGGELFF.

The chain couples TRBV5-1 to TRBJ2-7, with 9 bases identical to TRBD2. Germline trimming cut 3 bases from V and 0 bases from J; bases unmatched to any gene: 4. The CDR3 extends over 15 amino acids. Germline V lookup: CDR1 SGHRS, CDR2 YFSETQ. CDR3 sequence: CASSSLAGLSYEQYF. CDR3 in DNA: TGCGCCAGCAGCTCGCTAGCGGGACTCTCCTACGAGCAGTACTTC.

J is TRBJ1-2 and V is TRBV9, with D possibly TRBD1 on 6 matching bases. Looked up from germline, CDR1 is SGDLS and CDR2 is YYNGEE. Trimming stripped 0 bases from V and 4 bases from J, with 13 bases between. The CDR3 extends over 15 amino acids. CDR3 DNA sequence: TGTGCCAGCAGCGTAGCCGGGGGGCGCGTCTATGGCTACACCTTC. Its protein product is CASSVAGGRVYGYTF.

The rearrangement joins TRBV29-1 to TRBJ2-3, with TRBD1 matching over 8 bases. CDR1 and CDR2 from the germline V gene are SQVTM and ANQGSEA. With V trimmed by 3 bases and J by 2 bases, 7 bases remained unmatched. The CDR3 runs to 15 residues. The DNA of the CDR3 is TGCAGCGTTGACAAGGACAGGGCCTACACAGATACGCAGTATTTT. This encodes CSVDKDRAYTDTQYF.

This clone turned up a few times. The chain links TRBV30 to TRBJ1-1; 7 nucleotides align to TRBD1. Per the germline V gene, CDR1 is GTSNPN and CDR2 is SVGIG (reference sequence). This CDR3 has 17 residues. The junction had 17 bases not matched to a gene; V was cut back by 2 bases and J by 5 bases. CDR3 amino acids: CAWSPYRQGDDVTEAFF. The CDR3, as DNA: TGTGCCTGGAGTCCATATCGCCAGGGGGATGATGTGACTGAAGCTTTCTTT. The variable domain in full, with the rest retrieved from reference TRBV30 and TRBJ1-1, is SQTIHQWPATLVQPVGSPLSLECTVEGTSNPNLYWYRQAAGRGLQLLFYSVGIGQISSEVPQNLSASRPQDRQFILSSKKLLLSDSGFYLCAWSPYRQGDDVTEAFFGQGTRLTVV.

In this sample, this clone turned up once. The chain couples TRBV15 to TRBJ2-2, with D possibly matching TRBD1 (5 bases). This CDR3 comprises 19 residues. Trimming left V 5 bases short and J 1 base short, with 23 bases between. From germline, CDR1 is LNHNV and CDR2 YYDKDF (reference sequence). The CDR3 DNA is TGTGCCACCAGCCGTGGGCGGATCCGAGGACACGAGAACACCGGGGAGCTGTTTTTT. It codes for CATSRGRIRGHENTGELFF.

This clone was observed a few times. The chain joins TRBV3-1 (or the pseudogene TRBV3-2) to TRBJ1-5; possible D gene TRBD1, 6 bases. This CDR3 region has 14 residues. V lost 6 bases and J 0 bases, leaving 9 bases between the germline ends. The germline CDR1 and CDR2 sequences are LGHDT and YNNKEL (reference sequence). In DNA, the CDR3 is TGTGCCAGCAGTCAGGGGTATAGCAATCAGCCCCAGCATTTT. Encoded protein: CASSQGYSNQPQHF.

This chain connects TRBV4-1 to TRBJ1-2, with 10 bases matching TRBD1. CDR1 MGHRA and CDR2 YSYEKL come from the germline V gene. This CDR3 has 16 amino acids. Trimming removed 1 base from V and 3 bases from J; junction bases left unmatched: 5. CDR3 sequence (DNA): TGCGCCAGCAGCCAAGCGGGACAGGGGAAGGACTATGGCTACACCTTC. Translation: CASSQAGQGKDYGYTF.

The rearrangement joins TRBV7-3 to TRBJ2-7; D may be TRBD2 (5 bases). V lost 5 bases to trimming and J lost 3 bases, with 14 bases between them. The CDR3 is 14 amino acids. Germline CDR1 reads SGHTA; CDR2 reads FQGTGA. The CDR3 DNA sequence: TGTGCCAGCAGCCCGGGGAACCAGGTCTACGAGCAGTACTTC. Encoded protein: CASSPGNQVYEQYF.

The chain couples TRBV7-9 to TRBJ2-1; D perhaps matches TRBD2 (6 bases). Germline V gene lookup returns CDR1 SEHNR and CDR2 FQNEAQ (reference sequence). Trimming stripped 1 base from V and 5 bases from J, with 12 bases between. The CDR3 spans 15 residues. In DNA, the CDR3 is TGTGCCAGCAGCTTAGATGGCGGGAATCACAATGAGCAGTTCTTC. This sequence encodes CASSLDGGNHNEQFF.

This chain links TRBV5-6 with TRBJ1-2; no clear D gene. This CDR3 contains 14 residues. Trimming removed 1 base at V and 1 base at J, with 8 bases between. CDR1 is SGHDT and CDR2 is YYEEEE in the germline V gene. CDR3 loop: CASSLRGLNYGYTF. DNA of the CDR3: TGTGCCAGCAGCTTGAGAGGCCTTAACTATGGCTACACCTTC. The full variable domain, rest sourced from reference TRBV5-6 and TRBJ1-2, is DAGVTQSPTHLIKTRGQQVTLRCSPKSGHDTVSWYQQALGQGPQFIFQYYEEEERQRGNFPDRFSGHQFPNYSSELNVNALLLGDSALYLCASSLRGLNYGYTFGSGTRLTVV.

This sequence joins TRBV5-5 and TRBJ2-3; the D gene is possibly TRBD1 (5 bases). This CDR3 has 15 amino acids. The V gene lost 0 bases and the J gene lost 0 bases, with 8 bases spanning the gap. Germline V lookup: CDR1 SGHKS, CDR2 YYEKEE (reference sequence). The CDR3 coding sequence is TGTGCCAGCAGCTTGGGGTCAGGGAGCACAGATACGCAGTATTTT. Translation gives CASSLGSGSTDTQYF.

The chain links TRBV19 to TRBJ2-6, with 9 bases lining up with TRBD2. CDR1 and CDR2 (germline): LNHDA, SQIVND (reference sequence). The CDR3 sequence is 17 residues long. Germline trimming cut 6 bases from V and 4 bases from J; bases unmatched to any gene: 10. CDR3 protein: CASSISGSGAGANVLTF. DNA of the CDR3: TGTGCCAGTAGCATTAGCGGGAGCGGTGCAGGGGCCAACGTCCTGACTTTC.

The chain uses TRBV5-5 and TRBJ2-3; D may be TRBD1 (5 bases). The CDR3 length is 19 residues. With 4 bases removed from V and 10 bases from J, the gap between germline ends came to 34 bases. Germline V gene sequence: CDR1 SGHKS, CDR2 YYEKEE (reference sequence). The DNA of the CDR3 is TGTGCCAGCAGCCGCAGCCTGACAGCTACCTTTCGCACTTGGGGTGCGCAGTATTTT. Its translation: CASSRSLTATFRTWGAQYF.

This chain uses TRBV30 with TRBJ1-1; D is undetermined. The CDR3 is made up of 11 amino acids. Trimming left V 4 bases short and J 2 bases short, with 5 bases between. From germline, CDR1 is GTSNPN and CDR2 SVGIG (reference sequence). CDR3 loop: CAWKRNTEAFF. In DNA form, the CDR3 reads TGTGCCTGGAAGCGTAACACTGAAGCTTTCTTT.

V is TRBV19 and J is TRBJ2-3; 12 positions match TRBD2. The J segment lost 0 bases and the V segment lost 9 bases, leaving 13 bases of the junction unmatched. CDR1 is LNHDA, CDR2 SQIVND, per germline (reference sequence). The CDR3 runs to 18 residues. CDR3 DNA sequence: TGTGCCAGCAGCGGGGGGACTAGCGGGCATCCTAGCACAGATACGCAGTATTTT. This encodes CASSGGTSGHPSTDTQYF.

A remark on this clone: This sample also contains other DNA sequences that code for the same CDR3. The gene calls are TRBV3-1 (or the pseudogene TRBV3-2) and TRBJ1-2; TRBD1 might be the D (6 bases). V gave up 1 base and J gave up 4 bases, with 10 bases separating them. The CDR3 totals 14 residues. Germline V gene lookup returns CDR1 LGHDT and CDR2 YNNKEL (reference sequence). The CDR3 nucleotides read TGTGCCAGCAGCCAAGCAGGGGCTGGCTATGGCTACACCTTC. Its translation is CASSQAGAGYGYTF.

A single count supports this clone. The genes are TRBV6-5 and TRBJ1-1, with D unresolved. Germline values: CDR1 MNHEY, CDR2 SVGAGI. The CDR3 extends over 13 amino acids. V was trimmed by 6 bases and J by 1 base, leaving 9 bases between them. The CDR3: CASRLYGNTEAFF. The CDR3 DNA reads as TGTGCCAGCAGACTCTACGGGAACACTGAAGCTTTCTTT.

In this sample, this clone turned up a few times. This sequence joins TRBV6-5 and TRBJ1-4; weak D call: TRBD1 (6 bases). V lost 6 bases and J lost 7, with 15 bases in between. CDR1 and CDR2 from the germline V gene are MNHEY and SVGAGI. The CDR3 runs 14 residues. CDR3 coding DNA: TGTGCCAGCAGCCACGGACAGACGATTGAAAAACTGTTTTTT. This translates into CASSHGQTIEKLFF.

V usage is TRBV6-5 and J usage is TRBJ1-2, with 8 positions matching TRBD1. Trimming removed 2 bases from V and 6 bases from J; junction bases left unmatched: 8. The CDR3 runs 15 residues. Germline V lookup: CDR1 MNHEY, CDR2 SVGAGI. CDR3 nucleotide sequence: TGTGCCAGCAGTTACACCCCCGGACAGGGTGATGGCTACACCTTC. Residues: CASSYTPGQGDGYTF.

CDR3 in amino acids: CASSLVQNTGELFF. The CDR3 DNA reads TGTGCCAGCAGCTTAGTCCAGAACACCGGGGAGCTGTTTTTT. The genes are TRBV7-8 and TRBJ2-2; D gene unclear. Per germline, CDR1 SGHVS and CDR2 FQNEAQ. Trimming removed 1 base from V and 1 base from J, with 4 bases in between. The CDR3 is made up of 14 amino acids.

This chain connects TRBV6-1 to TRBJ2-5, with 9 bases lining up with TRBD2. J was trimmed by 7 bases and V by 2 bases; bases with no gene match: 17. The germline gives CDR1 MNHNS, CDR2 SASEGT. The CDR3 spans 18 residues. Here the CDR3 reads CASSENPQVAGARGTQYF. In nucleotides, the CDR3 is TGTGCCAGCAGTGAAAACCCCCAGGTAGCGGGGGCCCGGGGGACCCAGTACTTC.

V gene TRBV6-5 combines with J gene TRBJ2-1, with D perhaps TRBD1 (6 bases). The V gene lost 6 bases and the J gene lost 8 bases, with 14 bases spanning the gap. The CDR3 spans 13 residues. Germline V gene sequence: CDR1 MNHEY, CDR2 SVGAGI. This chain's CDR3 is CASRNRVSDEQFF. The CDR3 coding sequence is TGTGCCAGCAGAAACAGGGTGTCCGATGAGCAGTTCTTC.

The V call is TRBV7-8, the J call TRBJ1-6, with 7 bases matching TRBD1. Germline values: CDR1 SGHVS, CDR2 FQNEAQ. Trimming cost V 6 bases and J 7 bases; bases outside gene matches: 6. The CDR3 has 14 residues. The CDR3 region has the DNA TGTGCCAGCAGTTGGGGGACAGCGAATTCACCCCTCCACTTT. It specifies CASSWGTANSPLHF.

The chain has TRBV7-8 and TRBJ1-1; 8 nucleotides line up with TRBD1. Losses at the gene ends were 5 bases for V and 4 bases for J; bases not matched to a gene: 6. CDR1 and CDR2 (germline): SGHVS, FQNEAQ. This CDR3 is 14 amino acids long. CDR3 protein: CASSRTGLGTEAFF. The CDR3 bases are TGTGCCAGCAGCAGGACAGGGTTGGGCACTGAAGCTTTCTTT.

The J gene is TRBJ1-3, the V gene TRBV11-2, with D possibly TRBD1 on 6 matching bases. The length of the CDR3 is 16 residues. The germline V gene has CDR1 SGHAT and CDR2 FQNNGV. V was clipped by 5 bases and J by 0 bases, with 14 bases between them. As DNA, the CDR3 is TGTGCCAGCAGCCTCCCAGGACAGAGCTCTGGAAACACCATATATTTT. This sequence encodes CASSLPGQSSGNTIYF.

The chain couples TRBV10-3 to TRBJ2-7; 12 bases match TRBD1. CDR1 and CDR2 from the germline V gene are ENHRY and SYGVKD. Trimming took 9 bases from V and 4 from J; bases not matched to a gene: 4. This CDR3 is 13 amino acids long. The CDR3 loop is CAIGTGGGYEQYF. CDR3 DNA: TGTGCCATTGGGACAGGGGGCGGGTACGAGCAGTACTTC.